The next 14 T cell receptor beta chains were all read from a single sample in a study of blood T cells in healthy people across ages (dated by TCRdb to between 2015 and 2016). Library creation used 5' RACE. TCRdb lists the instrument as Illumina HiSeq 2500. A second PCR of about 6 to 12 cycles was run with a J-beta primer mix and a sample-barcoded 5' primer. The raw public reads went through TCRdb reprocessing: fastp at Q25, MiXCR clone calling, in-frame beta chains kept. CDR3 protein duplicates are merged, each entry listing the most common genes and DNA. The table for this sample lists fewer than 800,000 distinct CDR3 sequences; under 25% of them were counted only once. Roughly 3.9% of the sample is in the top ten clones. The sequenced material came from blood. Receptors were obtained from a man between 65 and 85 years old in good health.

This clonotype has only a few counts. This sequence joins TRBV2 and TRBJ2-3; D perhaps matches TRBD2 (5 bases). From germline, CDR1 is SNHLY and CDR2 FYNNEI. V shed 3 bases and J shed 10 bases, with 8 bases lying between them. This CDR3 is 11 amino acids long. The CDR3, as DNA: TGTGCCAGCAGTGACCACGGGGCGCAGTATTTT. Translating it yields CASSDHGAQYF. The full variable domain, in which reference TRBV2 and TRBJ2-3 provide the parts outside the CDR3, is EPEVTQTPSHQVTQMGQEVILRCVPISNHLYFYWYRQILGQKVEFLVSFYNNEISEKSEIFDDQFSVERPDGSNFTLKIRSTKLEDSAMYFCASSDHGAQYFGPGTRLTVL.

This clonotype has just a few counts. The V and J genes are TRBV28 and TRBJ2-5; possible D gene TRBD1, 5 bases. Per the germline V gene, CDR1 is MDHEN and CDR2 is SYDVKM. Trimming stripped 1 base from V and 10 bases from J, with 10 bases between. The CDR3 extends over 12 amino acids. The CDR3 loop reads CASSLSTRVQYF. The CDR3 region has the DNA TGTGCCAGCAGTTTATCGACCAGGGTCCAGTACTTC.

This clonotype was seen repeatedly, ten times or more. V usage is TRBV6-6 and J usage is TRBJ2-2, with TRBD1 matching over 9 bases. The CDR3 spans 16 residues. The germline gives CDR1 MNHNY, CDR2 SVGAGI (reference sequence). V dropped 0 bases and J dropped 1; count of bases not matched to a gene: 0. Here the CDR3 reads CASSYSDRGNTGELFF. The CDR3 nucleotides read TGTGCCAGCAGTTACTCGGACAGGGGGAACACCGGGGAGCTGTTTTTT.

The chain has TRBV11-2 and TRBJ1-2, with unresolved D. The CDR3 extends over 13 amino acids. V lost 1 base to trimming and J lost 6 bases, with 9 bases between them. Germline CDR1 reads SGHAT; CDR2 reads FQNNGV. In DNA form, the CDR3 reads TGTGCCAGCAGCTTAGCGGGTGCGGATGGCTACACCTTC. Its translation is CASSLAGADGYTF.

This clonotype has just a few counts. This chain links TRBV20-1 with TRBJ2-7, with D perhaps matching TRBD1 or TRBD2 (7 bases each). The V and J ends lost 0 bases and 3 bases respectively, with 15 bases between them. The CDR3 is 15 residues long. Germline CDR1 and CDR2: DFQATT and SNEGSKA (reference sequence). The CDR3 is CSARDWAGGDYEQYF. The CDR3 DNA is TGCAGTGCTAGAGATTGGGCAGGGGGGGACTACGAGCAGTACTTC.

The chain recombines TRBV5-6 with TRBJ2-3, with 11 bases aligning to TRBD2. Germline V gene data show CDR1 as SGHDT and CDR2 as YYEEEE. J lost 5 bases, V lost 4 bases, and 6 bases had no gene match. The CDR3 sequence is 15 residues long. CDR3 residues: CASSAGLAGRDTQYF. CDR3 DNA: TGTGCCAGCAGCGCCGGACTAGCGGGTCGAGATACGCAGTATTTT. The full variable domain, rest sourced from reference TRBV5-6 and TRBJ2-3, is DAGVTQSPTHLIKTRGQQVTLRCSPKSGHDTVSWYQQALGQGPQFIFQYYEEEERQRGNFPDRFSGHQFPNYSSELNVNALLLGDSALYLCASSAGLAGRDTQYFGPGTRLTVL.

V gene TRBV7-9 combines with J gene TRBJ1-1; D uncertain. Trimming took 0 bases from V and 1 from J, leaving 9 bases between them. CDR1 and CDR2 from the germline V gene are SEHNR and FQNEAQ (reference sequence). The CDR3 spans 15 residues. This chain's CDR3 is CASSLALSRNTEAFF. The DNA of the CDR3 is TGTGCCAGCAGCTTAGCGCTTTCCCGGAACACTGAAGCTTTCTTT.

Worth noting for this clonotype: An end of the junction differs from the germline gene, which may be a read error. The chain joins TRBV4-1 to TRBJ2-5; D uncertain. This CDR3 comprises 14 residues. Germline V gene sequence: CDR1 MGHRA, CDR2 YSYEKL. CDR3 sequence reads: CASSQSITAYEQRF. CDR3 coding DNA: TGCGCCAGCAGCCAAAGCATAACGGCCTACGAGCAGCGCTTC.

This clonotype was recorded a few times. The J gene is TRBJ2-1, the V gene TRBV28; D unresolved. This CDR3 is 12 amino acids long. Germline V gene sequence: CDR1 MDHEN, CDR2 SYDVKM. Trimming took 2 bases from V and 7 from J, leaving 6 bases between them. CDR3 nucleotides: TGTGCCAGCAGTTTACGTGCGAATGAGCAGTTCTTC. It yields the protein CASSLRANEQFF.

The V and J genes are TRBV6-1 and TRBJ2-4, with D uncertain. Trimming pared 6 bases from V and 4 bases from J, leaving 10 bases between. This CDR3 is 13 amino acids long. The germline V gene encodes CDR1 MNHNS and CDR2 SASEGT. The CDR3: CASSPGEKNIQYF. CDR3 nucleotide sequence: TGTGCCAGCAGCCCAGGAGAGAAAAACATTCAGTACTTC.

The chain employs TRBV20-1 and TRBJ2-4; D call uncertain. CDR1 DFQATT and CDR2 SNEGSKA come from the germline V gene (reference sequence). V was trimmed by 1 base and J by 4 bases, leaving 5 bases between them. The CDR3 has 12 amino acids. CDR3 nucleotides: TGCAGTGCTAGAGTAGGGAAAAACATTCAGTACTTC. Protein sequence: CSARVGKNIQYF.

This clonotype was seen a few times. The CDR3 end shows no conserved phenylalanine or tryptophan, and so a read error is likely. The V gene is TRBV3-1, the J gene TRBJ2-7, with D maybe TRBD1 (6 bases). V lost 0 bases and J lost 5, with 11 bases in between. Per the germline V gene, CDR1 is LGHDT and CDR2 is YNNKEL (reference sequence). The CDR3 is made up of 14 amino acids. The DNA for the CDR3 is TGTGCCAGCAGCCAAGACTACAGGGCCAACGAGCAGTACCTC. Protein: CASSQDYRANEQYL.

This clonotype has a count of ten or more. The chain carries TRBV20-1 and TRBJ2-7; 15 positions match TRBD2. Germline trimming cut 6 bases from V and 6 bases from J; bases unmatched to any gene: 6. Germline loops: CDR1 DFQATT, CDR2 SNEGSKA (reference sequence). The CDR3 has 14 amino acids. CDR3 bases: TGCAGTGCAAATGGACTAGCGGGAGGGACCGAGCAGTACTTC. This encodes CSANGLAGGTEQYF.

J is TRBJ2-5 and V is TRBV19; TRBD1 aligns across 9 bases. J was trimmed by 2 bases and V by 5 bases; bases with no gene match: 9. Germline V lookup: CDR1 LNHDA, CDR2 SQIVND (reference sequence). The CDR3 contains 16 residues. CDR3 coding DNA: TGTGCCAGTAGTCGGGGGACAGGGTGGCATCAAGAGACCCAGTACTTC. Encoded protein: CASSRGTGWHQETQYF.